This T cell receptor (beta chain) was captured in a study of CD8 T cells in ankylosing spondylitis. Points from the study as a whole: Blood from ankylosing spondylitis patients appeared to carry a characteristic roughly 8-variant TCR beta motif.

It was by quantitative 5'-RACE with molecular barcodes that TCR beta libraries were made. Using its own MiXCR run on the 5' RACE reads, TCRdb lists one record per CDR3 protein. The data show about 500,000 distinct CDR3 sequences, with approximately 5.3% seen just once and under 4.5% held by the top ten. This CDR3 region has 15 residues. Trimming cost V 0 bases and J 8 bases; bases outside gene matches: 5. Germline V gene data show CDR1 as SGHRS and CDR2 as YFSETQ. As to this clonotype: Its antigen is currently unknown.

This chain uses TRBV5-1 with TRBJ2-1, with 10 bases identical to TRBD2. This TCR came from a male donor with ankylosing spondylitis. Sequencing was performed on blood, either unsorted or a sorted T cell fraction (not recorded which). CDR3 amino acids: CASSLASGRTHEQFF. The CDR3 DNA follows: TGCGCCAGCAGCTTGGCTAGCGGGAGAACACATGAGCAGTTCTTC.